This passage covers 26 T cell receptor beta chains from one sample sequenced in a study of blood T cell repertoires in COVID-19. The table came from immunoSEQ multiplex PCR; TCRdb's copy has only in-frame clones and leaves some out. Of roughly 250,000 clones in the sample, roughly nine tenths were seen once. The sequenced material came from PBMCs or T cells enriched from blood (not recorded which). All receptors come from a young woman who had recovered from COVID-19.

The rearrangement joins TRBV28 to TRBJ1-1; 7 bases are a match to TRBD1. CDR1 is MDHEN and CDR2 is SYDVKM in the germline V gene. Germline trimming cut 6 bases from V and 4 bases from J; bases unmatched to any gene: 8. The CDR3 totals 14 residues. CDR3 sequence: CASRTPGQLTEAFF. The CDR3 nucleotides are TGTGCCAGCAGGACCCCGGGACAGCTCACTGAAGCTTTCTTT.

This clone was seen just once. The rearrangement uses TRBV29-1 and TRBJ2-7; tentatively, D is TRBD1 (6 bases). CDR3 length: 15 amino acids. V was shortened by 0 bases and J by 2 bases, with 14 bases between the two germline ends. The germline gives CDR1 SQVTM, CDR2 ANQGSEA. This CDR3 is CSVEDEGRGAYEQYF. Written as DNA, the CDR3 is TGCAGCGTTGAAGATGAAGGCAGGGGAGCCTACGAGCAGTACTTC.

This chain connects TRBV6-1 to TRBJ1-1; no clear D. The length of the CDR3 is 18 residues. V was pared by 0 bases and J by 1 base, with 18 bases between. Germline V gene sequence: CDR1 MNHNS, CDR2 SASEGT. The CDR3 nucleotides are TGTGCCAGCAGTGAAGCGCTGGAAGTCGGGAAGAGGAACACTGAAGCTTTCTTT. Its protein is CASSEALEVGKRNTEAFF.

V usage is TRBV2 and J usage is TRBJ2-7, with TRBD2 identical over 10 bases. J lost 3 bases, V lost 6 bases, and 8 bases had no gene match. The CDR3 has 15 amino acids. Per the germline V gene, CDR1 is SNHLY and CDR2 is FYNNEI. CDR3 in amino acids: CASRKSGGGYYEQYF. CDR3 sequence (DNA): TGTGCCAGCAGGAAAAGCGGGGGGGGATACTACGAGCAGTACTTC.

V gene TRBV4-1 combines with J gene TRBJ1-3, with unresolved D. The CDR3 covers 13 residues. The V end was cut by 3 bases, the J end by 7 bases, with 10 bases between. Germline values: CDR1 MGHRA, CDR2 YSYEKL. CDR3 DNA sequence: TGCGCCAGCAGCCAGGAGGGCGGTAACACCATATATTTT. It is translated as CASSQEGGNTIYF.

The rearrangement joins TRBV7-9 to TRBJ1-5; possible D gene TRBD1, 6 bases. The V end lost 5 bases, the J end lost 4 bases, and 12 bases lay between the germline ends. The length of the CDR3 is 14 residues. Germline CDR1 and CDR2: SEHNR and FQNEAQ (reference sequence). The CDR3 DNA reads as TGTGCCAGCAGCGGCTACGGGACAAATCAGCCCCAGCATTTT. It codes for CASSGYGTNQPQHF.

The genes are TRBV29-1 and TRBJ1-2, with TRBD1 matching over 8 bases. The CDR3 has 13 amino acids. Losses at the gene ends were 6 bases for V and 2 bases for J; bases not matched to a gene: 5. CDR1 and CDR2 from the germline V gene are SQVTM and ANQGSEA. The CDR3 protein is CSVPTGENYGYTF. The CDR3 nucleotides read TGCAGCGTGCCGACAGGGGAGAACTATGGCTACACCTTC.

V usage is TRBV25-1 and J usage is TRBJ1-1, with unresolved D. CDR3 length: 13 amino acids. With 1 base removed from V and 7 bases from J, the gap between germline ends came to 10 bases. The germline V gene has CDR1 MGHDK and CDR2 SYGVNS. CDR3 amino acids: CASSESSSGEAFF. DNA of the CDR3: TGTGCCAGCAGTGAATCTTCCTCGGGTGAAGCTTTCTTT.

The chain is built from TRBV28 and TRBJ1-5, with 9 positions matching TRBD1. J lost 0 bases, V lost 4 bases, and 7 bases had no gene match. The CDR3 has 17 amino acids. Per the germline V gene, CDR1 is MDHEN and CDR2 is SYDVKM. The CDR3: CASSSLGDRDSNQPQHF. The CDR3 DNA reads TGTGCCAGCAGTTCCCTGGGGGACAGGGATAGCAATCAGCCCCAGCATTTT.

The CDR3 sequence is CASSYRGSEQFF. CDR3 in DNA: TGTGCCAGCAGTTACAGGGGCAGTGAGCAGTTCTTC. The chain couples TRBV27 to TRBJ2-1; 7 bases are shared with TRBD1. The trim removed 4 bases at V and 9 bases at J, leaving 3 bases unmatched. The CDR3 contains 12 residues. The germline V gene encodes CDR1 MNHEY and CDR2 SMNVEV (reference sequence).

The chain has TRBV10-2 and TRBJ1-2; D is perhaps TRBD1 (5 bases). The germline gives CDR1 WSHSY, CDR2 SAAADI. Trimming stripped 2 bases from V and 2 bases from J, with 9 bases between. The CDR3 runs to 14 residues. The CDR3: CASSENRLNYGYTF. CDR3 nucleotides: TGCGCCAGCAGTGAGAACAGGTTAAACTATGGCTACACCTTC.

This rearrangement joins TRBV4-2 to TRBJ1-4; D might be TRBD1 (6 bases). This CDR3 has 18 amino acids. The V gene lost 0 bases and the J gene lost 8 bases, with 22 bases spanning the gap. From germline, CDR1 is LGHNA and CDR2 YNFKEQ. DNA of the CDR3: TGTGCCAGCAGCCAAGAACCCGGGACACCTCTCGTGGGCGAAAAACTGTTTTTT. Amino acid sequence: CASSQEPGTPLVGEKLFF.

The chain is built from TRBV18 and TRBJ1-1; D is possibly TRBD1 (6 bases). The CDR3 covers 14 residues. V was cut by 4 bases and J by 0 bases, with 9 bases left in between. In germline, CDR1 is KGHSH, CDR2 LQKENI. This CDR3 is CASSLWTVNTEAFF. CDR3 bases: TGTGCCAGCTCACTCTGGACAGTGAACACTGAAGCTTTCTTT.

The chain is built from TRBV6-5 and TRBJ1-6; 10 bases are shared with TRBD1. The V segment lost 7 bases and the J segment 10 bases; nucleotides outside the gene matches: 4. From germline, CDR1 is MNHEY and CDR2 SVGAGI. The CDR3 is made up of 13 amino acids. CDR3 amino acids: CASTRDRGSPLHF. CDR3 nucleotide sequence: TGTGCCAGCACGCGGGACAGGGGATCACCCCTCCACTTT.

This sequence joins TRBV12-3 or TRBV12-4 and TRBJ1-2; TRBD1 aligns across 7 bases. Losses at the gene ends were 2 bases for V and 8 bases for J; bases not matched to a gene: 5. There are 13 residues in the CDR3. CDR3 coding DNA: TGTGCCAGCAGTTTATCAGGGGGAAGCGGCTACACCTTC. Translated, it gives CASSLSGGSGYTF.

This clone was picked up one time. This chain links TRBV21-1 with TRBJ1-2. TRBV21-1 is a pseudogene segment. This CDR3 contains 17 residues. DNA for the CDR3: TGTGCCAGCAGCACGGTCCTTAAACTCCGCAGCGGGGGAGGCTACACCTTC. Its translation: CASSTVLKLRSGGGYTF.

V is TRBV7-6 and J is TRBJ2-5, with a possible D match to TRBD2 (6 bases). V lost 2 bases, J lost 4 bases, and 8 bases lay in between. Germline V gene lookup returns CDR1 SGHVS and CDR2 FNYEAQ. This CDR3 spans 13 amino acids. The CDR3 DNA reads TGTGCCAGCAGCTTACGCGGGGCAGAGACCCAGTACTTC. It encodes CASSLRGAETQYF.

The chain uses TRBV28 and TRBJ1-6; maybe TRBD1 (6 bases). Germline V CDR1 and CDR2: MDHEN, SYDVKM. The germline V and J ends were trimmed by 5 bases and 2 bases, with 7 bases remaining between them. The CDR3 totals 14 residues. CDR3 in amino acids: CASSNRAYNSPLHF. In nucleotides, the CDR3 is TGTGCCAGCAGTAACAGGGCCTATAATTCACCCCTCCACTTT.

This clone was seen just once. The chain recombines TRBV5-6 with TRBJ1-2; maybe TRBD1 (6 bases). This CDR3 comprises 14 residues. Germline V gene sequence: CDR1 SGHDT, CDR2 YYEEEE. Trimming cost V 9 bases and J 8 bases, with 23 bases left between them. For the CDR3, the DNA is TGTGCCACCTCGGGGAAACAGGGCCTCGGGGGCTACACCTTC. This codes for CATSGKQGLGGYTF. Full variable domain (remainder filled in from reference TRBV5-6 and TRBJ1-2): DAGVTQSPTHLIKTRGQQVTLRCSPKSGHDTVSWYQQALGQGPQFIFQYYEEEERQRGNFPDRFSGHQFPNYSSELNVNALLLGDSALYLCATSGKQGLGGYTFGSGTRLTVV.

V usage is TRBV7-8 and J usage is TRBJ1-1; tentatively, D is TRBD1 (5 bases). V shed 5 bases and J shed 1 base, with 8 bases lying between them. Looked up from germline, CDR1 is SGHVS and CDR2 is FQNEAQ. This CDR3 comprises 13 residues. CDR3: CASSLTGNTEAFF. The CDR3 region has the DNA TGTGCCAGCAGCCTAACAGGGAACACTGAAGCTTTCTTT.

Comment on this clone: Other DNA variants within this sample encode the same CDR3. The chain recombines TRBV5-1 with TRBJ2-7; 13 nucleotides align to TRBD2. The junction had 2 bases not matched to a gene; V was cut back by 4 bases and J by 1 base. The CDR3 has 15 amino acids. In germline, CDR1 is SGHRS, CDR2 YFSETQ. The CDR3 DNA follows: TGCGCCAGCAGCCCGGGACTAGCGGGATCCTACGAGCAGTACTTC. Encoded protein: CASSPGLAGSYEQYF.

V gene TRBV19 combines with J gene TRBJ2-3; D might be TRBD2 (6 bases). Trimming pared 2 bases from V and 5 bases from J, leaving 20 bases between. The germline CDR1 and CDR2 sequences are LNHDA and SQIVND (reference sequence). CDR3 length equals 17 residues. The CDR3 protein is CASSITYGGFDGDTQYF. The CDR3 DNA is TGTGCCAGTAGTATAACGTATGGGGGGTTTGATGGAGATACGCAGTATTTT.

The chain has TRBV19 and TRBJ1-2; D gene unclear. The CDR3 runs to 14 residues. Trimming took 5 bases from V and 2 from J, leaving 12 bases between them. Germline V gene lookup returns CDR1 LNHDA and CDR2 SQIVND (reference sequence). CDR3 protein: CASSPGGVNYGYTF. The CDR3 nucleotides read TGTGCCAGTAGTCCTGGAGGCGTCAACTATGGCTACACCTTC.

The chain links TRBV19 to TRBJ1-5; 8 bases are shared with TRBD1. CDR3 length: 17 amino acids. Trimming at V came to 5 bases and at J to 0 bases, leaving 9 bases not matched to a gene. The germline gives CDR1 LNHDA, CDR2 SQIVND (reference sequence). The CDR3 loop is CASSSLGQGLSNQPQHF. The DNA of the CDR3 is TGTGCCAGTAGTTCCCTTGGACAGGGTCTTAGCAATCAGCCCCAGCATTTT.

The chain has TRBV19 and TRBJ2-2; D is possibly TRBD2 (6 bases). V was pared by 5 bases and J by 6 bases, with 7 bases between. CDR1 is LNHDA and CDR2 is SQIVND in the germline V gene (reference sequence). CDR3 length: 12 residues. The DNA for the CDR3 is TGTGCCAGTAGTGGGACTGCCGGGGAGCTGTTTTTT. Protein: CASSGTAGELFF.

This chain connects TRBV11-3 to TRBJ2-2, with D uncertain. The germline V and J ends were trimmed by 0 bases and 0 bases, with 5 bases remaining between them. Per germline, CDR1 SGHNT and CDR2 YENEEA. This CDR3 spans 15 amino acids. CDR3 coding DNA: TGTGCCAGCAGCTTAGAGGGCACGAACACCGGGGAGCTGTTTTTT. Encoded protein: CASSLEGTNTGELFF.